These T cell receptor beta chains were read from a single sample in a study of blood T cell repertoires in COVID-19. Sequencing was performed with immunoSEQ multiplex PCR; in TCRdb, only in-frame clones are kept and a portion is missing. There are roughly 250,000 clones in the sample; 80% to 90% occur only once, and 2.4% lies in the top ten. Sequencing was performed on PBMCs or T cells enriched from blood (not recorded which). The receptors shown here come from a woman aged 18-29 years who had recovered from COVID-19. Each CDR3 is given with its conserved first and last residue.

j_call v_call cdr3_aa
TRBJ2-1 TRBV9 CASSVGGGSYNEQFF
TRBJ2-2 TRBV28 CASSLMGLAGTGELFF
TRBJ2-5 TRBV6-1 CASSSRDRGPETQYF
TRBJ1-2 TRBV18 CASSPGAGGNYGYTF
TRBJ2-1 TRBV19 CASSPGTGDYNEQFF
TRBJ1-1 TRBV7-9 CASSVTGTGLTEAFF
TRBJ2-7 TRBV4-2 CASSQGRNGGYEQYF
TRBJ2-1 TRBV28 CASSVTSGGAVSYNEQFF
TRBJ1-2 TRBV29-1 CSVSQGAQGYTF
TRBJ2-5 TRBV7-2 CASSLDLAGGLQETQYF
TRBJ1-1 TRBV5-1 CASSLDRDSRMNTEAFF
TRBJ2-3 TRBV7-9 CASTPSRDAGTQYF
TRBJ2-5 TRBV5-1 CASSLTDRGQETQYF
TRBJ1-4 TRBV4-1 CASSQEPGGEKLFF
TRBJ2-2 TRBV6-4 CASSPKNTGELFF
TRBJ1-2 TRBV3-1/TRBV3-2 CASSQGAQGARGYTF
TRBJ2-7 TRBV6-5 CASSPPPGFYEQYF
TRBJ1-5 TRBV13 CASSLGRSNQPQHF
TRBJ1-2 TRBV6-5 CAGTSDRNYGYTF
TRBJ1-4 TRBV2 CASSNLGTGVEKLFF
TRBJ2-2 TRBV24-1 CATSDQNTGELFF
TRBJ2-7 TRBV11-2 CASSLGLAGYEQYF
TRBJ2-1 TRBV5-4 CASSPLGDRVSNEQFF
TRBJ2-1 TRBV15 CATSYLHEQFF
TRBJ2-1 TRBV19 CASSRRRGDNNEQFF
TRBJ2-3 TRBV3-1/TRBV3-2 CASSRVGTGVDTQYF
TRBJ1-1 TRBV4-1 CASSQGGQGEVNTEAFF
TRBJ1-5 TRBV27 CASSLRGKPQHF
TRBJ2-1 TRBV5-1 CASSWDIGEQFF
TRBJ2-7 TRBV10-3 CAIRSGTGGYEQYF
TRBJ2-7 TRBV7-9 CASSLTDNPYEQYF
TRBJ1-2 TRBV5-4 CASGGYPGYTF
TRBJ1-2 TRBV7-3 CASSLNDRAGYTF
TRBJ1-2 TRBV5-1 CASSLEWGPGYGYTF
TRBJ2-5 TRBV5-1 CASSLGGGGWETQYF
TRBJ1-3 TRBV7-2 CASSFGARRYSGNTIYF
TRBJ1-1 TRBV19 CASSFPGQGGFAEAFF
TRBJ1-2 TRBV7-9 CASSSPGTPYGYTF
TRBJ2-3 TRBV7-2 CASSLGPLDTQYF
TRBJ1-5 TRBV28 CASSSVYSNQPQHF
TRBJ2-7 TRBV6-6 CASSLSGEQYF
TRBJ2-1 TRBV6-6 CASSQGALIQAGEQFF
TRBJ2-1 TRBV19 CASSMKGLSYNEQFF
TRBJ2-1 TRBV3-1/TRBV3-2 CASSGVRGSYNEQFF
TRBJ1-5 TRBV2 CASSEARPGPQHF
TRBJ1-5 TRBV27 CASSLTASNQPQHF
TRBJ1-1 TRBV27 CASSLNGGLNTEAFF
TRBJ1-5 TRBV28 CASSLAGAVVRQPQHF
TRBJ2-1 TRBV2 CASSERTGRDEQFF
TRBJ1-2 TRBV27 CASRRTGGADYGYTF